The T cell receptor beta chain under discussion was sequenced for a study of blood T cell repertoires in COVID-19 (dated by TCRdb to the early 2020s). About the study as a whole: The collaborator samples originated in the United States, Italy and Spain and spanned the acute and convalescent phases of COVID-19. The material from the prospective study consisted of cDNA or gDNA derived from T cells, B-cell-depleted T cells, or PBMCs. Nearly every sample came with metadata listing a de-identified subject ID, COVID-19 status, age in years and sex. The repertoires were released in a freely available public database intended as a resource for research on the immune response to SARS-CoV-2. Samples came from the ongoing ImmuneRACE study (first 160 participants) plus 1,254 subjects from 6 global collaborators. Subjects who had been exposed to COVID-19, were actively infected with it, or had recovered from it provided the deeply sampled blood TCRbeta repertoires that made up the dataset. Where available, HLA class I and class II types were obtained from metadata supplied by the sample provider rather than from assay-based typing. The investigation overall reported the following: The amount of clinical and demographic metadata varied by source and participant and was provided uncurated.

With regard to this clone: This clone's antigen is unknown. No base qualities exist here, and no much larger clone lies one base off it.

Collaborating institutions collected whole blood in K2EDTA tubes following their own protocols. Collaborator samples were shipped for TCRbeta analysis as frozen whole blood, isolated PBMCs, or DNA extracted from either sample type. TCRbeta CDR3 regions were amplified from genomic DNA by means of the immunoSEQ Assay, a bias-controlled multiplex PCR. From the authors' description of their analysis: The number of nucleated cells in each sample was estimated by amplification of reference gene primers within the assay. To quantify the absolute abundance of each unique TCRbeta CDR3 rearrangement, sequence reads were collapsed and filtered. Productive Simpson clonality was computed per sample as the square root of Simpson's diversity index over productive rearrangements. TCRdb carries this immuneACCESS record with in-frame sequences only. Its versions omit some clonotypes, under half of them owing to an unresolved V gene in the studies checked, with the rest unexplained. D and trimming come from the DNA, and the V and J calls and clone size come from that table. The sample includes roughly 290,000 clones, with about 89% observed a single time. The ten largest clones capture 0.75% to 0.9% of the sample.

Reading the germline V gene (reference sequence) gives CDR1 LNHDA and CDR2 SQIVND. Trimming accounts for 9 bases at V and 4 bases at J, while the number of junction bases matched to no gene is 4. Taken from cysteine to phenylalanine, the CDR3 has 15 residues. Only the CDR3 DNA stays, 45 bases, in frame from base 1. The rearrangement combines TRBV19 with TRBJ2-3, with 16 central nucleotides matching TRBD2. The sequenced sample consisted of peripheral blood. The receptor's source is a man in his thirties or forties with acute or convalescent COVID-19. The DNA sequence follows: TGTGCCAGCGCCGGGACTAGCGGGGGGGCAGATACGCAGTATTTT. Its coded protein is CASAGTSGGADTQYF.